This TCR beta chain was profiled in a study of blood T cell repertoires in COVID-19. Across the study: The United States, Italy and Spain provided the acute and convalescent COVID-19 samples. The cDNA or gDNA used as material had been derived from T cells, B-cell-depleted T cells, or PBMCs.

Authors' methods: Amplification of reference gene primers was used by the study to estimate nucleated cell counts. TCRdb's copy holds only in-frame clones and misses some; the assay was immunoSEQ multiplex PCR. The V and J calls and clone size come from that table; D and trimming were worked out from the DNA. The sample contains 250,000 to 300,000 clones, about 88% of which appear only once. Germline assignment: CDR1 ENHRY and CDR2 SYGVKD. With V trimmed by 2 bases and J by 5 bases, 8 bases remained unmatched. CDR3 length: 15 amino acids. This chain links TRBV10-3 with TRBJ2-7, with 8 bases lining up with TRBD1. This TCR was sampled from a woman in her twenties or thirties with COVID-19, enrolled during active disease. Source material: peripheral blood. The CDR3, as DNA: TGTGCCATCAGTGAGAGAGGGCAGGGGGCCAACGAGCAGTACTTC. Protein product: CAISERGQGANEQYF.